Below, one T cell receptor (beta chain) is given with its context. Sequencing used immunoSEQ multiplex PCR; TCRdb keeps in-frame clones, though not all of them. Among approximately 200,000 clones listed, about 88% were seen once. The sample originates from a study of blood T cell repertoires in COVID-19. Study-wide context: COVID-19 samples collected from the United States, Italy and Spain covered acute and convalescent phases. Sources were T cells, B-cell-depleted T cells, or PBMCs; the material itself was cDNA or gDNA.

Per germline, CDR1 SQVTM and CDR2 ANQGSEA. The CDR3 totals 16 residues. With V trimmed by 3 bases and J by 5 bases, 10 bases remained unmatched. Cohorts were based on clinical histories the participants reported. This sequence originates from a woman in her twenties or thirties who had been exposed to COVID-19. The sequenced material came from PBMCs or T cells enriched from blood (not recorded which). V is TRBV29-1 and J is TRBJ1-5, with 10 bases identical to TRBD1. CDR3 amino acids: CSVEFGTGELDQPQHF. CDR3 coding DNA: TGCAGCGTTGAGTTTGGGACAGGGGAACTCGATCAGCCCCAGCATTTT. Using reference TRBV29-1 and TRBJ1-5 for the parts outside the CDR3, the full variable domain is SAVISQKPSRDICQRGTSLTIQCQVDSQVTMMFWYRQQPGQSLTLIATANQGSEATYESGFVIDKFPISRPNLTFSTLTVSNMSPEDSSIYLCSVEFGTGELDQPQHFGDGTRLSIL.